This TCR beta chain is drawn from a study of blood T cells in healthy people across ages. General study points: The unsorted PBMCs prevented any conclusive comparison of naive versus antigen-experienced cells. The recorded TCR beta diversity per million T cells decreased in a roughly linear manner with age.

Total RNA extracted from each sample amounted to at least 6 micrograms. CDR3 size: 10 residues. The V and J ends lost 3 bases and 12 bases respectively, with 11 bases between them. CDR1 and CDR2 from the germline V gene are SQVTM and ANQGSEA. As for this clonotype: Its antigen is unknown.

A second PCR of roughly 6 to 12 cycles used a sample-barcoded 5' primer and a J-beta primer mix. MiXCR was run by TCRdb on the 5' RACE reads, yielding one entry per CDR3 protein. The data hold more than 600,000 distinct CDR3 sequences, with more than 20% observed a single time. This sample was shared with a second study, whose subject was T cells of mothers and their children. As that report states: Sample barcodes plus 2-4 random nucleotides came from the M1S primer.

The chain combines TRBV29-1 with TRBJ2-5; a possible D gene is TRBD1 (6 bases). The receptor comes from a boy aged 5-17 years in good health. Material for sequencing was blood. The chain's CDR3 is CSVDDRSKYF. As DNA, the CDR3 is TGCAGCGTTGATGACAGGTCCAAGTACTTC. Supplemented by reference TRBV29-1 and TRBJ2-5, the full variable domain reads SAVISQKPSRDICQRGTSLTIQCQVDSQVTMMFWYRQQPGQSLTLIATANQGSEATYESGFVIDKFPISRPNLTFSTLTVSNMSPEDSSIYLCSVDDRSKYFGPGTRLLVL.